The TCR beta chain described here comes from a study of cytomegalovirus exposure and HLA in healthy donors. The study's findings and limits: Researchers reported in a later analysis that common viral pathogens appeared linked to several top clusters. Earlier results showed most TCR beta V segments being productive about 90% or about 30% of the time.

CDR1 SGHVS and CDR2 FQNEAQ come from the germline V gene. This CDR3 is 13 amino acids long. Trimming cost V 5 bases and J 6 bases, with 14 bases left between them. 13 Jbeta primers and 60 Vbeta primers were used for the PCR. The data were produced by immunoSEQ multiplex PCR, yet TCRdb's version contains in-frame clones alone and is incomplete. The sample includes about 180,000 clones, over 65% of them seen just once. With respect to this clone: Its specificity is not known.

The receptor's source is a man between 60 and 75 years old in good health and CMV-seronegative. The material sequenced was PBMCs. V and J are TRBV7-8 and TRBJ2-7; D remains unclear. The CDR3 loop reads CASSPPMPGEQYF. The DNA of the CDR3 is TGTGCCAGCAGCCCTCCGATGCCGGGCGAGCAGTACTTC.